The 21 T cell receptor beta chains below come from one sample, sequenced in a study of T-cell memory formation after mild COVID-19. TCRdb analysed the 5' RACE reads with MiXCR anew, one entry per CDR3 protein. The sample consists of roughly 450,000 distinct CDR3 sequences, 15% to 20% of them appearing once. Sequencing was carried out using PBMCs or a T cell subset sorted from them (not recorded which). The receptors originated from an adult woman who had mild COVID-19 (a few samples of this study predate the infection). Cell type and time point are not known.

The chain joins TRBV20-1 to TRBJ2-1; 9 bases are shared with TRBD2. V shed 5 bases, J shed 10 bases, and the junction held 15 bases outside the gene matches. CDR1 and CDR2 (germline): DFQATT, SNEGSKA (reference sequence). The CDR3 is made up of 15 amino acids. The CDR3, as DNA: TGCAGTGCTGGACTAGCGCCTTTCATTGGGGAAGAGCAGTTCTTC. Protein: CSAGLAPFIGEEQFF.

Ten or more counts support this clonotype. This chain uses TRBV12-3 or TRBV12-4 with TRBJ2-7; maybe TRBD2 (6 bases). V lost 6 bases and J 1 base, leaving 10 bases between the germline ends. This CDR3 is built from 13 residues. CDR3 loop: CASRRSGSYEQYF. In nucleotides, the CDR3 is TGTGCCAGCAGGAGGAGCGGGTCCTACGAGCAGTACTTC.

The CDR3 spells CASSYSERYTEQYF. The CDR3 DNA sequence: TGTGCCAGCAGTTACTCTGAGCGCTACACGGAGCAGTACTTC. V is TRBV6-6 and J is TRBJ2-7; unclear D gene. There are 14 residues in the CDR3. The V gene's germline CDR1 is MNHNY and CDR2 SVGAGI (reference sequence). The V gene lost 0 bases and the J gene lost 7 bases, with 13 bases spanning the gap.

This clonotype was counted a few times. The chain links TRBV24-1 to TRBJ2-5, with D possibly TRBD2 on 6 matching bases. This CDR3 comprises 16 residues. V was clipped by 0 bases and J by 2 bases, with 12 bases between them. The germline V gene encodes CDR1 KGHDR and CDR2 SFDVKD. CDR3 sequence (DNA): TGTGCCACCAGTGATTTGCGCTCGGGACTTCAAGAGACCCAGTACTTC. Amino acid sequence: CATSDLRSGLQETQYF.

This clonotype was found a few times. CDR3 sequence: CATSDLAGGPEPEQFF. As DNA, the CDR3 is TGTGCCACCAGTGATTTAGCGGGAGGGCCAGAGCCTGAGCAGTTCTTC. The chain carries TRBV24-1 and TRBJ2-1; 10 positions match TRBD2. The V and J ends lost 1 base and 9 bases, in that order; junction bases with no gene match: 8. Germline-derived CDR1 and CDR2 are KGHDR and SFDVKD. The CDR3 runs 16 residues.

This clonotype has a handful of counts. The chain is built from TRBV12-3 or TRBV12-4 and TRBJ2-7; perhaps TRBD1 as D (5 bases). This CDR3 is built from 15 residues. V was cut by 3 bases and J by 3 bases, with 15 bases left in between. The CDR3: CASSFRRQGIYEQYF. As DNA, the CDR3 is TGTGCCAGCAGTTTCAGACGCCAGGGAATCTACGAGCAGTACTTC.

The rearrangement joins TRBV21-1 to TRBJ1-3; TRBD1 is taken as the D call from the table, unchecked against the DNA. TRBV21-1 is termed a pseudogene. The CDR3 loop spans 17 amino acids. CDR3 bases: TGTGCCAGCAGCAAAGTGTTCACAGGGGACTCTGGAAACACCATATATTTT. Amino acid sequence: CASSKVFTGDSGNTIYF.

This clonotype was observed a few times. The chain is built from TRBV12-3 or TRBV12-4 and TRBJ2-1, with D uncertain. The CDR3 spans 14 residues. The V gene lost 6 bases and the J gene lost 4 bases, with 13 bases spanning the gap. CDR3 protein: CASRSPRSYNEQFF. In nucleotides, the CDR3 is TGTGCCAGCAGATCTCCTAGGTCGTACAATGAGCAGTTCTTC.

The rearrangement links TRBV9 to TRBJ1-1; D ambiguous. Germline assignment: CDR1 SGDLS and CDR2 YYNGEE. CDR3 length equals 15 residues. The V and J ends lost 4 bases and 0 bases respectively, with 13 bases between them. This chain's CDR3 is CASSLGGVLNTEAFF. The CDR3 nucleotides are TGTGCCAGCAGCCTAGGTGGGGTCCTGAACACTGAAGCTTTCTTT.

J is TRBJ1-3 and V is TRBV4-3, with D maybe TRBD1 (5 bases). V was pared by 1 base and J by 2 bases, with 12 bases between. This CDR3 has 16 amino acids. From germline, CDR1 is LGHNA and CDR2 YSLEER. The CDR3 region has the DNA TGCGCCAGCAGCCAAGGCTCAGGGTCCCCTGGAAACACCATATATTTT. Its protein product is CASSQGSGSPGNTIYF.

This chain links TRBV27 with TRBJ2-7, with a tentative D call TRBD1 (6 bases). In germline, CDR1 is MNHEY, CDR2 SMNVEV (reference sequence). This CDR3 spans 15 amino acids. Between the trimmed V and J ends, which lost 6 bases and 4 bases, there was a span of 19 bases. CDR3 coding DNA: TGTGCCAGCAGGGGGTCGACAGGACCACATTACGAGCAGTACTTC. Its protein product is CASRGSTGPHYEQYF.

This clonotype has just a few counts. The V and J genes are TRBV27 and TRBJ2-3; D may be TRBD1 (6 bases). V lost 4 bases and J 5 bases, leaving 10 bases between the germline ends. This CDR3 region has 13 residues. Looked up from germline, CDR1 is MNHEY and CDR2 is SMNVEV (reference sequence). The CDR3 is CASSSGVVDTQYF. CDR3 nucleotides: TGTGCCAGCAGTTCAGGGGTTGTAGATACGCAGTATTTT.

The rearrangement uses TRBV10-3 and TRBJ2-7, with a weak D call TRBD1 (5 bases). From germline, CDR1 is ENHRY and CDR2 SYGVKD. V shed 4 bases and J shed 3 bases, with 13 bases lying between them. The CDR3 is 14 amino acids. The CDR3 loop is CAISGGQGFYEQYF. CDR3 nucleotides: TGTGCCATCAGTGGGGGTCAGGGATTCTACGAGCAGTACTTC.

V usage is TRBV7-2 and J usage is TRBJ2-7; possibly TRBD1 for D (5 bases). CDR3 length equals 15 residues. The V gene's germline CDR1 is SGHTA and CDR2 FQGNSA. Trimming took 0 bases from V and 2 from J, leaving 11 bases between them. The CDR3 nucleotides are TGTGCCAGCAGCTTAGCCGACAGTAAAACCTACGAGCAGTACTTC. This translates into CASSLADSKTYEQYF.

In its sample, this clonotype was seen a few times. This rearrangement joins TRBV20-1 to TRBJ2-7; the D call may be TRBD1 or TRBD2 (6 bases each). Trimming stripped 1 base from V and 0 bases from J, with 10 bases between. The CDR3 spans 14 residues. In germline, CDR1 is DFQATT, CDR2 SNEGSKA (reference sequence). The CDR3 protein is CSARGGTNSYEQYF. CDR3 sequence (DNA): TGCAGTGCTAGAGGCGGGACAAACTCCTACGAGCAGTACTTC.

The V and J genes are TRBV27 and TRBJ2-3; D is perhaps TRBD2 (5 bases). The germline gives CDR1 MNHEY, CDR2 SMNVEV (reference sequence). The CDR3 runs 15 residues. The germline V and J ends were trimmed by 8 bases and 1 base, with 16 bases remaining between them. The CDR3 protein is CASSKGAVRTDTQYF. CDR3 in DNA: TGTGCCAGCTCCAAGGGAGCGGTGCGCACAGATACGCAGTATTTT.

Comments on this clonotype: One junction end disagrees with the germline gene, perhaps due to a read error. The chain uses TRBV7-9 and TRBJ2-3; TRBD2 aligns across 8 bases. Germline V gene sequence: CDR1 SEHNR, CDR2 FQNEAQ (reference sequence). The CDR3 has 16 amino acids. For the CDR3, the DNA is TGTGACAGCAGCTCCGCCGGGACTAGGGGCACAGATACGCAGTATTTT. It codes for CDSSSAGTRGTDTQYF.

The chain recombines TRBV30 with TRBJ2-7; a weak D match, TRBD2 (6 bases). CDR3 length: 14 residues. Germline loops: CDR1 GTSNPN, CDR2 SVGIG (reference sequence). The V gene lost 1 base and the J gene lost 2 bases, with 12 bases spanning the gap. CDR3: CAWSGDGGPYEQYF. The CDR3 DNA sequence: TGTGCCTGGAGTGGGGACGGGGGACCCTACGAGCAGTACTTC.

This rearrangement joins TRBV24-1 to TRBJ2-1; 8 bases agree with TRBD1. The CDR3 has 14 amino acids. V shed 5 bases and J 7 bases; nucleotides not matched to a gene: 6. The germline gives CDR1 KGHDR, CDR2 SFDVKD. CDR3 DNA: TGTGCCACCAGTGGGACAGGGCTATGGAATGAGCAGTTCTTC. As protein: CATSGTGLWNEQFF.

At least ten counts were recorded for this clonotype. The CDR3 DNA reads TGTGCCAGCAGTCCTCAAGCGGGAGTCGCAGATACGCAGTATTTT. Translating it yields CASSPQAGVADTQYF. The chain couples TRBV12-3 or TRBV12-4 to TRBJ2-3, with 8 bases fitting TRBD2. Trimming cost V 5 bases and J 4 bases; bases outside gene matches: 8. The CDR3 extends over 15 amino acids.

This clonotype was observed a handful of times. This CDR3 is CASSPLGTPRGETQYF. The CDR3 nucleotides read TGTGCCAGCAGCCCCCTGGGGACCCCACGGGGAGAGACCCAGTACTTC. The chain uses TRBV12-3 or TRBV12-4 and TRBJ2-5; D may match TRBD1 or TRBD2 (5 bases each). The CDR3 has 16 residues. V was pared by 6 bases and J by 4 bases, with 21 bases between.